Reported below is one T cell receptor beta chain. The same CDR3 is also encoded by other DNA sequences in this sample. Repertoires were generated with immunoSEQ multiplex PCR, while TCRdb's copy carries only in-frame clones and drops some. The sample includes 220,000 or so clones, over 70% of them seen just once. The junction had 0 bases not matched to a gene; V was cut back by 2 bases and J by 4 bases. Germline V gives CDR1 MNHEY, CDR2 SMNVEV (reference sequence). This CDR3 region has 14 residues. This sample is drawn from a study of cytomegalovirus exposure and HLA in healthy donors. The receptor was derived from a woman in her 30s in good health and CMV-seropositive. The V call is TRBV27, the J call TRBJ1-1; TRBD1 matches at 11 bases. Sequencing input: PBMCs. CDR3 nucleotide sequence: TGTGCCAGCAGTTTAGGGACAGGGGGCACTGAAGCTTTCTTT. Protein product: CASSLGTGGTEAFF.